This passage covers 4 T cell receptor beta chains from one sample sequenced in a study of T cell clones after liver transplantation (dated by TCRdb to the late 2010s). Library preparation was by the immunoSEQ multiplex PCR assay. The source is immuneACCESS, and TCRdb retained only in-frame sequences with V and J called. Part of the clones is not carried over; for the studies checked, unresolved V genes explain less than half of this, and the remainder is unexplained. The sample table lists roughly 100,000 clones, 84% of them with a count of one. The top ten constitute less than 3% of the sample. Sequenced material: CD4+ T cells from blood, taken around 44 months after liver transplant. These receptors all come from a human patient who received a liver transplant. After transplantation, some T cells may belong to the graft donor instead of the recipient.

This chain joins TRBV7-2 and TRBJ1-3; D is perhaps TRBD1 (6 bases). Germline V CDR1 and CDR2: SGHTA, FQGNSA. V lost 5 bases, J lost 0 bases, and 17 bases lay in between. The CDR3 length is 17 residues. The CDR3 is CASSSWGGRNSGNTIYF. The CDR3 DNA reads as TGTGCCAGCAGCAGTTGGGGGGGCCGAAACTCTGGAAACACCATATATTTT.

V and J are TRBV29-1 and TRBJ2-2, with a tentative D call TRBD2 (6 bases). The CDR3 has 12 residues. V was cut by 7 bases and J by 8 bases, with 14 bases left in between. CDR1 is SQVTM and CDR2 is ANQGSEA in the germline V gene. CDR3 in DNA: TGCAGCGGTCGGGACTCTCGGGGGGAGCTGTTTTTT. It encodes CSGRDSRGELFF.

V usage is TRBV28 and J usage is TRBJ1-1; D unresolved. CDR3 length equals 16 residues. Germline V CDR1 and CDR2: MDHEN, SYDVKM. Trimming left V 2 bases short and J 3 bases short, with 16 bases between. The CDR3 DNA is TGTGCCAGCAGTTTACTGAGGCCGGGTGGGTACACTGAAGCTTTCTTT. Encoded protein: CASSLLRPGGYTEAFF.

The sample holds one count of this clone. The gene calls are TRBV7-9 and TRBJ2-3, with D unclear. The V end was cut by 2 bases, the J end by 2 bases, with 8 bases between. The CDR3 runs to 14 residues. Germline V gene lookup returns CDR1 SEHNR and CDR2 FQNEAQ (reference sequence). Here the CDR3 DNA reads TGTGCCAGCAGCTTATATCAGGCCACAGATACGCAGTATTTT. Amino acids: CASSLYQATDTQYF.